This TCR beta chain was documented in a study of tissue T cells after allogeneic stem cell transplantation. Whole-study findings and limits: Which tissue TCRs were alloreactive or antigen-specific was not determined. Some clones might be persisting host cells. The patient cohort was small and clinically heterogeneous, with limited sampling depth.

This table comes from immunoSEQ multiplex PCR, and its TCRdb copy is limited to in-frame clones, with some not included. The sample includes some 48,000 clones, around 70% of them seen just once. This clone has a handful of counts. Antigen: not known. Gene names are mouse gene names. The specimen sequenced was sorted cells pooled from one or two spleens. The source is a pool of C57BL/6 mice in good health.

CDR3 protein: CASSQDSGRANSDYTF. The DNA read from the CDR3 is TGTGCCAGCAGCCAAGACTCGGGACGGGCAAACTCCGACTACACC. This chain joins TRBV2 and TRBJ1-2; possible D gene TRBD1, 5 bases. Read sequence stops 1 residue before the CDR3 end, and the germline J gene provides the missing end. The CDR3 is made up of 16 amino acids. V was trimmed by 0 bases and J by 0 bases, leaving 11 bases between them. Germline V gene lookup returns CDR1 LGHNA and CDR2 YSYQKL.